The next 21 T cell receptor beta chains were all read from a single sample in a study of blood T cells in healthy people across ages. Primed by a sample-barcoded 5' primer and a J-beta primer mix, a second PCR proceeded for roughly 6 to 12 cycles. MiXCR, applied by TCRdb to the 5' RACE reads, yields one record per CDR3 protein. This sample yields fewer than 700,000 distinct CDR3 sequences, of which 45% to 55% are seen a single time; 20% to 25% belongs to the top ten. The sequenced sample was blood. The receptors shown here come from an elderly man in good health.

This clonotype was detected a few times. This sequence joins TRBV12-3 or TRBV12-4 and TRBJ2-1; weak D call: TRBD2 (6 bases). The CDR3 loop spans 13 amino acids. Trimming took off 2 bases at V and 10 bases at J, with 12 bases between the two ends. The CDR3 DNA reads as TGTGCCAGCAGTTTATGGGCGGGGATGGAGCAGTTCTTC. Translating gives CASSLWAGMEQFF.

The chain has TRBV20-1 and TRBJ2-7; D may be TRBD1 (5 bases). CDR1 and CDR2 (germline): DFQATT, SNEGSKA (reference sequence). CDR3 size: 12 residues. Trimming removed 6 bases from V and 4 bases from J, with 13 bases in between. The CDR3 nucleotides read TGCAGTGCACTTTATCAGGGATACGAGCAGTACTTC. This gives the protein CSALYQGYEQYF.

This clonotype was counted only a few times. The J gene is TRBJ2-7, the V gene TRBV7-9, with D maybe TRBD2 (6 bases). Germline V CDR1 and CDR2: SEHNR, FQNEAQ (reference sequence). Trimming cost V 3 bases and J 5 bases, with 17 bases left between them. The CDR3 contains 15 residues. The CDR3 coding sequence is TGTGCCAGCAGCTTTGGGGGGTCAGTTCCGGACGAGCAGTACTTC. It translates to CASSFGGSVPDEQYF.

This clonotype was counted between two and nine times. The chain uses TRBV6-2 or TRBV6-3 and TRBJ2-5; TRBD2 matches 7 bases. With the DNA end fitting TRBJ2-7 better, the J assignment may be wrong. Germline lookup yields CDR1 MNHEY and CDR2 SVGEGT. This CDR3 region has 14 residues. CDR3 sequence: CASSYSSGEAEQYF. The CDR3 region has the DNA TGTGCCAGCAGTTACTCCAGCGGGGAGGCCGAGCAGTACTTC.

This clonotype has more than one count but fewer than ten. The rearrangement uses TRBV5-1 and TRBJ2-7; maybe TRBD1 (6 bases). V was trimmed by 3 bases and J by 2 bases, leaving 12 bases between them. Germline lookup yields CDR1 SGHRS and CDR2 YFSETQ. There are 14 residues in the CDR3. CDR3: CASSWTEPPYEQYF. The CDR3 DNA is TGCGCCAGCAGCTGGACAGAACCCCCCTACGAGCAGTACTTC.

The rearrangement links TRBV7-3 to TRBJ2-1, with D perhaps TRBD1 or TRBD2 (5 bases each). Trimming stripped 5 bases from V and 8 bases from J, with 10 bases between. This CDR3 comprises 12 residues. Germline-derived CDR1 and CDR2 are SGHTA and FQGTGA. The CDR3 loop reads CASSLGDDEQFF. Here the CDR3 DNA reads TGTGCCAGCAGCCTAGGGGACGATGAGCAGTTCTTC.

The chain is built from TRBV12-3 or TRBV12-4 and TRBJ2-3, with 11 positions matching TRBD2. The CDR3 sequence is 17 residues long. V lost 3 bases, J lost 2 bases, and 7 bases stayed unmatched. CDR3 sequence (DNA): TGTGCCAGCAGTTTTCTAGCGGGAGGTACTTCCACAGATACGCAGTATTTT. Translation: CASSFLAGGTSTDTQYF.

There are a few counts of this clonotype. V and J are TRBV4-1 and TRBJ2-5; TRBD1 matches 10 bases. The J call may be mistaken, given a closer DNA end match to TRBJ2-7. CDR1 is MGHRA and CDR2 is YSYEKL in the germline V gene. This CDR3 is built from 16 residues. The chain's CDR3 is CASSQDETGGMYEQYF. CDR3 DNA: TGCGCCAGCAGCCAAGATGAGACAGGGGGCATGTACGAGCAGTACTTC.

The chain couples TRBV6-5 to TRBJ1-5; TRBD1 matches 7 bases. Per the germline V gene, CDR1 is MNHEY and CDR2 is SVGAGI. Trimming removed 6 bases from V and 4 bases from J; junction bases left unmatched: 12. This CDR3 has 16 residues. CDR3 in DNA: TGTGCCAGCAGCAGGGGGGACCCCCCAGGGAATCAGCCCCAGCATTTT. Protein sequence: CASSRGDPPGNQPQHF.

The rearrangement uses TRBV27 and TRBJ2-7, with 8 bases fitting TRBD1. The J call may be faulty, since TRBJ2-5 better matches the DNA end. Per germline, CDR1 MNHEY and CDR2 SMNVEV (reference sequence). This CDR3 comprises 14 residues. For the CDR3, the DNA is TGTGCCAGCAGTCCCCCGGACAGGGTGGAGACCCAGTACTTC. As protein: CASSPPDRVETQYF.

This clonotype was detected ten times or more. The V and J genes are TRBV20-1 and TRBJ2-1; 14 nucleotides agree with TRBD2. Germline CDR1 is DFQATT and CDR2 is SNEGSKA (reference sequence). This CDR3 has 14 amino acids. The junction had 1 base not matched to a gene; V was cut back by 5 bases and J by 4 bases. The DNA for the CDR3 is TGCAGTGCTGGACTAGCGGGAGGATACAATGAGCAGTTCTTC. Amino acid sequence: CSAGLAGGYNEQFF.

With respect to this clonotype: A read error may produce the germline difference seen at one junction end. The rearrangement joins TRBV5-1 to TRBJ2-7; 7 bases map to TRBD1. Germline V gene lookup returns CDR1 SGHRS and CDR2 YFSETQ. The CDR3 has 14 amino acids. This CDR3 reads CASSLGQSYYEQYF. DNA for the CDR3: TGCGCCAGCAGTTTGGGACAGTCGTACTACGAGCAGTACTTC.

The chain combines TRBV7-2 with TRBJ2-5; a possible D gene is TRBD2 (5 bases). The CDR3 sequence is 16 residues long. Trimming pared 0 bases from V and 1 base from J, leaving 12 bases between. Germline V lookup: CDR1 SGHTA, CDR2 FQGNSA. The CDR3 loop is CASSLAPGRGQETQYF. The DNA of the CDR3 is TGTGCCAGCAGCTTAGCGCCGGGCCGGGGCCAAGAGACCCAGTACTTC.

The chain uses TRBV5-8 and TRBJ2-1; 15 bases match TRBD2. The J call is uncertain, as TRBJ2-7 better fits the DNA end. Germline-derived CDR1 and CDR2 are SGHTS and YDEGEE. This CDR3 spans 16 amino acids. The CDR3 region is CASSPGLAGGYNEQYF. The CDR3 DNA is TGTGCCAGCAGCCCTGGACTAGCGGGGGGGTACAATGAGCAGTACTTC.

This clonotype was found once. The chain joins TRBV3-1 to TRBJ1-2, with D unclear. In germline, CDR1 is LGHDT, CDR2 YNNKEL (reference sequence). The length of the CDR3 is 15 residues. Trimming cost V 4 bases and J 4 bases, with 16 bases left between them. The CDR3 region has the DNA TGTGCCAGCAGCCCCGTAGGACCGATTCCCTATGGCTACACCTTC. Its protein product is CASSPVGPIPYGYTF. Together with reference TRBV3-1 and TRBJ1-2, the CDR3 gives the full variable domain: DTAVSQTPKYLVTQMGNDKSIKCEQNLGHDTMYWYKQDSKKFLKIMFSYNNKELIINETVPNRFSPKSPDKAHLNLHINSLELGDSAVYFCASSPVGPIPYGYTFGSGTRLTVV.

In its sample, this clonotype was seen a few times. The chain has TRBV24-1 and TRBJ2-1; D gene ambiguous. This CDR3 contains 16 residues. V lost 3 bases and J 0 bases, leaving 11 bases between the germline ends. CDR1 is KGHDR and CDR2 is SFDVKD in the germline V gene. The CDR3 DNA sequence: TGTGCCACCAGTGATCCACAGAGAACCTCCTACAATGAGCAGTTCTTC. This encodes CATSDPQRTSYNEQFF.

This clonotype was seen a handful of times. This chain joins TRBV6-6 and TRBJ1-5; D might be TRBD1 (6 bases). The germline CDR1 and CDR2 sequences are MNHNY and SVGAGI (reference sequence). Trimming shortened V by 2 bases and J by 6 bases, and 17 bases separated the two germline ends. CDR3 length: 16 residues. Here the CDR3 DNA reads TGTGCCAGCAGTTACATCGGGACACCAGCGAGTCAGCCCCAGCATTTT. Protein product: CASSYIGTPASQPQHF.

The chain has TRBV7-2 and TRBJ2-1, with D unresolved. From germline, CDR1 is SGHTA and CDR2 FQGNSA. This CDR3 is 11 amino acids long. Trimming took 8 bases from V and 15 from J, leaving 17 bases between them. The CDR3 sequence: CASGTGPDTFF. For the CDR3, the DNA is TGTGCCAGCGGCACCGGGCCTGACACGTTCTTC.

This clonotype was counted only a few times. The chain couples TRBV6-2 or TRBV6-3 to TRBJ2-1; TRBD2 matches at 10 bases. Germline CDR1 is MNHEY and CDR2 is SVGEGT. V was clipped by 4 bases and J by 9 bases; unmatched bases: 9. The CDR3 spans 15 residues. In DNA form, the CDR3 reads TGTGCCAGCAGTTGGGCTAGCGGGAGTGGGGGTGAGCAGTTCTTC. It is translated as CASSWASGSGGEQFF.

The sample holds many counts of this clonotype. V and J are TRBV6-6 and TRBJ2-3, with 8 bases matching TRBD1. The CDR3 length is 16 residues. The germline gives CDR1 MNHNY, CDR2 SVGAGI (reference sequence). Trimming took 6 bases from V and 1 from J; bases not matched to a gene: 9. CDR3 DNA sequence: TGTGCCAGCAGCCCCCTCGACAGGGGTCGCACAGATACGCAGTATTTT. Translated: CASSPLDRGRTDTQYF.

This clonotype was detected ten times or more. The chain is built from TRBV28 and TRBJ2-7; D ambiguous. CDR3 size: 13 residues. Germline-derived CDR1 and CDR2 are MDHEN and SYDVKM. Trimming took off 6 bases at V and 3 bases at J, with 12 bases between the two ends. The CDR3 DNA reads TGTGCCAGCAGATCGCCAGGCAACTACGAGCAGTACTTC. It encodes CASRSPGNYEQYF.